This T cell receptor (beta chain) was found in a study of shared clonotypes between healthy human individuals. The J segment lost 4 bases and the V segment lost 6 bases, leaving 9 bases of the junction unmatched. The CDR3 runs to 15 residues. The germline CDR1 and CDR2 sequences are MNHNS and SASEGT. The assay was run at deep level. About 30,000 T cell genomes, or around 0.2 ug DNA, went into the sorted-subset replicate PCRs. Clones were read by immunoSEQ multiplex PCR, and TCRdb kept only the in-frame ones, dropping some. The sample includes about 2 million clones, 95% of them seen just once. The chain recombines TRBV6-1 with TRBJ1-5; 7 positions match TRBD1. Material: naive CD4+ T cells sorted from blood. Subset here: CD45RA+ positively selected. The receptor was isolated from a man younger than 30 in good health. CDR3: CASRQPGTENQPQHF. CDR3 bases: TGTGCCAGCAGACAACCCGGGACAGAGAATCAGCCCCAGCATTTT.